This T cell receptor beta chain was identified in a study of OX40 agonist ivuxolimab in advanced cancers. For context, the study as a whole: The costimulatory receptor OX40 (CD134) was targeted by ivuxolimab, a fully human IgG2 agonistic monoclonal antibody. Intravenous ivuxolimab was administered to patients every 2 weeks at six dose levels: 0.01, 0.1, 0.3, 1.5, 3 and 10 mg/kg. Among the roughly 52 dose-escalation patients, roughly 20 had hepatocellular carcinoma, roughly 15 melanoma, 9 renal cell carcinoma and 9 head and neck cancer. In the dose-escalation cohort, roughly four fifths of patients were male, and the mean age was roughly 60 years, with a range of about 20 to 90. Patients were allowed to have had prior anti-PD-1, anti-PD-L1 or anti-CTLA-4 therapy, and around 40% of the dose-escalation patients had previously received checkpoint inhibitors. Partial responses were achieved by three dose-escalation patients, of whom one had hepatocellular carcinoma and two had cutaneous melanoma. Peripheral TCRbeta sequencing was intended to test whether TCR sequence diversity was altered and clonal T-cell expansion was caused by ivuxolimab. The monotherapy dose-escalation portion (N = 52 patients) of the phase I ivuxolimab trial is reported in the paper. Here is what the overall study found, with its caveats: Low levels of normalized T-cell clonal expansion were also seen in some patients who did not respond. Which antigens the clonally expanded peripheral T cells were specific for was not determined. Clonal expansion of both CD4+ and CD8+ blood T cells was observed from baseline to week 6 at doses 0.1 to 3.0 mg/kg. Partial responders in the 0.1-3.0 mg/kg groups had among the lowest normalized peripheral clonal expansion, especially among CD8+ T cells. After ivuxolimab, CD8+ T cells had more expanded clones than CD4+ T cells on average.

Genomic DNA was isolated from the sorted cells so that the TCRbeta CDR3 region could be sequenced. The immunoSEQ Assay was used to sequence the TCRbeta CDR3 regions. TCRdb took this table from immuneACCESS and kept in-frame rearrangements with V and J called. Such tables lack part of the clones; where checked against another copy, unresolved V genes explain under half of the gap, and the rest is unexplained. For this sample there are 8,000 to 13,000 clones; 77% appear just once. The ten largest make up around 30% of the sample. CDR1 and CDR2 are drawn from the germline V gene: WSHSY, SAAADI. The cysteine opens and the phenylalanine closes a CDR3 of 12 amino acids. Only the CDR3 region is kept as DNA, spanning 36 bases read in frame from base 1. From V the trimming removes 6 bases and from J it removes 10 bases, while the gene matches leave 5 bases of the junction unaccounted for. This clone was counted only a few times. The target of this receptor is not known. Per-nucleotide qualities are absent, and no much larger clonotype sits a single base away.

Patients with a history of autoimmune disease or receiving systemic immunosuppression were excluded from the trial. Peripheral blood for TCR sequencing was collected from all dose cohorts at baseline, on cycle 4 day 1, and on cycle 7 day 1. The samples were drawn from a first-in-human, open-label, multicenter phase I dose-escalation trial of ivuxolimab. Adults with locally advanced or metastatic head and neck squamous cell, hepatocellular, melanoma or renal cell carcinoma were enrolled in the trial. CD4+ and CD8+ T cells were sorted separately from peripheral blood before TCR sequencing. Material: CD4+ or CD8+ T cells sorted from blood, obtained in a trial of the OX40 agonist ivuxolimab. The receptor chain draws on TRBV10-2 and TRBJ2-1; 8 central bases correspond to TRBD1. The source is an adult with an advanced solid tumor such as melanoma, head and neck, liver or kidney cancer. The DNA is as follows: TGCGCCAGCAGCCCGGACAGGGTCGAGCAGTTCTTC. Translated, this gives CASSPDRVEQFF.